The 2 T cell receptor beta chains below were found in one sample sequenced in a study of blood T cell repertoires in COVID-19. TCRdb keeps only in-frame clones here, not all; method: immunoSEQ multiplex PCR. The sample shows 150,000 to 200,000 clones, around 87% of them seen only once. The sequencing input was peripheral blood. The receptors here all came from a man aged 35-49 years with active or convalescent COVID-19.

The CDR3 coding sequence is TGTGCCAGCAGTCGGACAGGGGAGGTCTCACCCCTCCACTTT. Its protein product is CASSRTGEVSPLHF. This rearrangement joins TRBV6-5 to TRBJ1-6, with 9 bases identical to TRBD1. The CDR3 loop spans 14 amino acids. Germline CDR1 MNHEY, CDR2 SVGAGI. V lost 5 bases, J lost 10 bases, and 6 bases stayed unmatched.

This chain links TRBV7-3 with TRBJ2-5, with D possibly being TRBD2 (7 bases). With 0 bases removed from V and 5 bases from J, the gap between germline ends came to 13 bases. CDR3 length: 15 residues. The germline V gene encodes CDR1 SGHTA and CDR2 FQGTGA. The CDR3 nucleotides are TGTGCCAGCAGCTTAACGCCGGGGGGCGAGGAGACCCAGTACTTC. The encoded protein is CASSLTPGGEETQYF.